The clone carrying this TCR beta chain was detected once. Antigen specificity is unknown. The sample is drawn from a study of type 1 and type 2 diabetes patients. Turning to the study itself: The cohort mixed type 1 diabetes, type 2 diabetes and nondiabetic donors.

Genomic DNA was the PCR template. Multiplex PCR with 30 forward and 13 reverse primers amplified the TCR beta CDR3. TCRdb analysed the multiplex PCR reads with MiXCR anew, one entry per CDR3 protein. This sample has a few hundred thousand distinct CDR3 sequences, with more than 45% found just once. Roughly 9.5 milliliters of peripheral blood were collected from each participant. This CDR3 comprises 14 residues. The V gene's germline CDR1 is DFQATT and CDR2 SNEGSKA (reference sequence). V lost 3 bases and J 2 bases, leaving 11 bases between the germline ends. Overall study findings and caveats: Type 2 diabetes patients had few highly-expanded CD4+ clones, median one.

The gene calls are TRBV20-1 and TRBJ2-1; D is possibly TRBD1 or TRBD2 (5 bases each). The receptor comes from a man aged 18 to 29 with type 2 diabetes. Source material: peripheral blood mononuclear cells (PBMCs). The CDR3 sequence: CSARGRNTYNEQFF. The DNA of the CDR3 is TGCAGTGCTAGGGGACGGAATACCTACAATGAGCAGTTCTTC.